These 25 T cell receptor beta chains share one sample of origin, sequenced in a study of blood T cell repertoires in COVID-19. The repertoire was sequenced with immunoSEQ multiplex PCR; TCRdb's copy has only in-frame clones and lacks some. The data contain about 220,000 clones, 75% to 85% of them seen just once; the ten biggest clones take up roughly a tenth. The specimen was peripheral blood. The origin of the receptors is a man aged 45-60 years with active or convalescent COVID-19.

With regard to this clone: Other nucleotide sequences from this sample produce the same CDR3. The J gene is TRBJ2-3, the V gene TRBV5-1; D may be TRBD2 (6 bases). Per the germline V gene, CDR1 is SGHRS and CDR2 is YFSETQ. The CDR3 is made up of 12 amino acids. Trimming took 2 bases from V and 6 from J, leaving 7 bases between them. DNA of the CDR3: TGCGCCAGCAGCTTTAGCGGTGATACGCAGTATTTT. Residues: CASSFSGDTQYF. Supplemented by reference TRBV5-1 and TRBJ2-3, the full variable domain reads KAGVTQTPRYLIKTRGQQVTLSCSPISGHRSVSWYQQTPGQGLQFLFEYFSETQRNKGNFPGRFSGRQFSNSRSEMNVSTLELGDSALYLCASSFSGDTQYFGPGTRLTVL.

The CDR3 here is CAIYPSGGPNEQFF. For the CDR3, the DNA is TGTGCCATCTACCCCAGCGGGGGGCCTAATGAGCAGTTCTTC. The chain employs TRBV28 and TRBJ2-1, with 9 bases matching TRBD2. Germline CDR1 reads MDHEN; CDR2 reads SYDVKM. The trim removed 10 bases at V and 7 bases at J, leaving 11 bases unmatched. The CDR3 consists of 14 residues.

In its sample, this clone was seen a few times. The rearrangement joins TRBV9 to TRBJ1-2; 9 positions agree with TRBD1. CDR1 and CDR2 from the germline V gene are SGDLS and YYNGEE. The CDR3 has 15 residues. The trim removed 0 bases at V and 7 bases at J, leaving 7 bases unmatched. CDR3 loop: CASSVEWRQGGGYTF. Written as DNA, the CDR3 is TGTGCCAGCAGCGTAGAATGGAGACAGGGGGGTGGCTACACCTTC.

The chain is built from TRBV28 and TRBJ1-5; 9 bases map to TRBD1. The CDR3 consists of 14 residues. J gave up 6 bases and V 3 bases, and 3 bases lay outside the gene matches. The germline CDR1 and CDR2 sequences are MDHEN and SYDVKM. The CDR3 sequence is CASSLDRGGQPQHF. Here the CDR3 DNA reads TGTGCCAGCAGTTTGGACAGGGGAGGTCAGCCCCAGCATTTT. Using reference TRBV28 and TRBJ1-5 for the parts outside the CDR3, the full variable domain is DVKVTQSSRYLVKRTGEKVFLECVQDMDHENMFWYRQDPGLGLRLIYFSYDVKMKEKGDIPEGYSVSREKKERFSLILESASTNQTSMYLCASSLDRGGQPQHFGDGTRLSIL.

The CDR3 spells CASGYRAATNEKLFF. CDR3 sequence (DNA): TGTGCCAGCGGATACAGAGCTGCAACTAATGAAAAACTGTTTTTT. The chain carries TRBV7-8 and TRBJ1-4; D uncertain. This CDR3 is 15 amino acids long. Trimming took 8 bases from V and 0 from J, leaving 13 bases between them. Germline V lookup: CDR1 SGHVS, CDR2 FQNEAQ.

In regard to this clone: Other DNA variants within this sample encode the same CDR3. The rearrangement joins TRBV4-2 to TRBJ1-3; D gene uncertain. V lost 0 bases and J lost 2, with 8 bases in between. CDR1 LGHNA and CDR2 YNFKEQ come from the germline V gene. The CDR3 is 15 amino acids. The CDR3 loop reads CASSQEGGPGNTIYF. The CDR3 DNA is TGTGCCAGCAGCCAAGAGGGAGGGCCTGGAAACACCATATATTTT.

For this clone: Other nucleotide sequences in the sample specify the same CDR3. The chain carries TRBV18 and TRBJ2-7; the D is unclear. The CDR3 consists of 12 residues. The germline V and J ends were trimmed by 6 bases and 0 bases, with 6 bases remaining between them. Germline CDR1 reads KGHSH; CDR2 reads LQKENI. For the CDR3, the DNA is TGTGCCAGCTCTCCGGGCTCCTACGAGCAGTACTTC. It is translated as CASSPGSYEQYF.

DNA for the CDR3: TGTGCCACCAGTGATGGGGGACAGGGAAAAGGCCAGCCCCAGCATTTT. It translates to CATSDGGQGKGQPQHF. The V and J genes are TRBV24-1 and TRBJ1-5; 9 positions match TRBD1. The V segment lost 3 bases and the J segment 7 bases; nucleotides outside the gene matches: 9. The CDR3 covers 16 residues. The V gene's germline CDR1 is KGHDR and CDR2 SFDVKD.

V gene TRBV1 combines with J gene TRBJ2-7; TRBD1 is the table's D call and was not checked against the DNA. TRBV1 is noted as a pseudogene. The CDR3 runs to 15 residues. DNA for the CDR3: TGCACCAGCAGCCAAGATCTCGACAGAGACTACGAGCAGTACTTC. Protein: CTSSQDLDRDYEQYF.

The V gene is TRBV27, the J gene TRBJ2-7; a weak D match, TRBD2 (6 bases). There are 16 residues in the CDR3. Per germline, CDR1 MNHEY and CDR2 SMNVEV (reference sequence). Trimming shortened V by 5 bases and J by 5 bases, and 22 bases separated the two germline ends. The CDR3 nucleotides are TGTGCCAGCAGTCCCCAAGGGTGGAGGGTCAGAAACGAGCAGTACTTC. Amino acid sequence: CASSPQGWRVRNEQYF.

The rearrangement links TRBV29-1 to TRBJ2-7, with TRBD2 matching over 7 bases. The CDR3 loop spans 14 amino acids. CDR1 SQVTM and CDR2 ANQGSEA come from the germline V gene. Losses at the gene ends were 0 bases for V and 5 bases for J; bases not matched to a gene: 7. CDR3: CSVEDRAGVHEQYF. Written as DNA, the CDR3 is TGCAGCGTTGAAGACCGGGCGGGAGTCCACGAGCAGTACTTC.

The chain combines TRBV19 with TRBJ1-3; D is undetermined. The CDR3 extends over 16 amino acids. Germline V gives CDR1 LNHDA, CDR2 SQIVND (reference sequence). V was pared by 5 bases and J by 2 bases, with 16 bases between. DNA of the CDR3: TGTGCCAGTAGTCCCAATCGGTTCCAAGCTGGAAACACCATATATTTT. As protein: CASSPNRFQAGNTIYF.

The chain carries TRBV5-1 and TRBJ2-3; TRBD2 matches 15 bases. J gave up 3 bases and V 3 bases, and 8 bases lay outside the gene matches. Germline V lookup: CDR1 SGHRS, CDR2 YFSETQ. This CDR3 is 18 amino acids long. CDR3 in amino acids: CASSWGLAGGHRTDTQYF. Here the CDR3 DNA reads TGCGCCAGCAGCTGGGGACTAGCGGGGGGCCACCGGACAGATACGCAGTATTTT.

The CDR3 protein is CASSVGGPGTDTQYF. The CDR3 nucleotides read TGTGCCAGCAGCGTGGGGGGGCCTGGCACAGATACGCAGTATTTT. J is TRBJ2-3 and V is TRBV7-8; D is possibly TRBD2 (7 bases). This CDR3 contains 15 residues. Germline lookup yields CDR1 SGHVS and CDR2 FQNEAQ. Trimming shortened V by 5 bases and J by 1 base, and 13 bases separated the two germline ends.

This clone is a singleton in its sample. The rearrangement joins TRBV2 to TRBJ2-1, with 7 bases fitting TRBD2. Germline V CDR1 and CDR2: SNHLY, FYNNEI. The V and J ends lost 7 bases and 5 bases, in that order; junction bases with no gene match: 11. The CDR3 loop spans 15 amino acids. The DNA for the CDR3 is TGTGCCAGCACGGGGGATAGCGGGCGAAACAATGAGCAGTTCTTC. It encodes CASTGDSGRNNEQFF. The complete variable domain, with remaining parts taken from reference TRBV2 and TRBJ2-1, reads EPEVTQTPSHQVTQMGQEVILRCVPISNHLYFYWYRQILGQKVEFLVSFYNNEISEKSEIFDDQFSVERPDGSNFTLKIRSTKLEDSAMYFCASTGDSGRNNEQFFGPGTRLTVL.

This chain connects TRBV5-4 to TRBJ2-3; possible D gene TRBD2, 6 bases. Germline lookup yields CDR1 SGHNT and CDR2 YYREEE (reference sequence). The CDR3 covers 13 residues. The V gene lost 4 bases and the J gene lost 3 bases, with 9 bases spanning the gap. CDR3 loop: CASSATRTDTQYF. The CDR3 DNA reads TGTGCCAGCAGCGCGACTAGGACAGATACGCAGTATTTT.

The rearrangement uses TRBV19 and TRBJ2-1; D unclear. The germline CDR1 and CDR2 sequences are LNHDA and SQIVND (reference sequence). The CDR3 is 15 residues long. The V end was cut by 2 bases, the J end by 7 bases, with 15 bases between. The CDR3 bases are TGTGCCAGTAGTATAAGCATTAGACTCCCAAATGAGCAGTTCTTC. As protein: CASSISIRLPNEQFF.

The chain recombines TRBV4-3 with TRBJ1-1; possibly TRBD1 for D (5 bases). Germline V gives CDR1 LGHNA, CDR2 YSLEER. CDR3 length: 13 amino acids. The ends were cut back, 6 bases at V and 0 bases at J, with 8 bases in the middle. The CDR3 DNA reads as TGCGCCAGCAGATGGGACTTGAACACTGAAGCTTTCTTT. Amino acid sequence: CASRWDLNTEAFF.

This rearrangement joins TRBV6-1 to TRBJ1-5, with D hard to call. The V end was cut by 1 base, the J end by 4 bases, with 11 bases between. The CDR3 length is 15 residues. The germline CDR1 and CDR2 sequences are MNHNS and SASEGT. DNA for the CDR3: TGTGCCAGCAGTGAAGATGGAGTAGAAAATCAGCCCCAGCATTTT. It codes for CASSEDGVENQPQHF.

The gene calls are TRBV11-2 and TRBJ2-5, with D perhaps matching TRBD2 (5 bases). Trimming took 5 bases from V and 5 from J, leaving 9 bases between them. There are 12 residues in the CDR3. Looked up from germline, CDR1 is SGHAT and CDR2 is FQNNGV. The CDR3 DNA sequence: TGTGCCAGCAGCCCCGAGGGCGAGACCCAGTACTTC. Encoded protein: CASSPEGETQYF.

This chain connects TRBV6-5 to TRBJ1-5, with D possibly matching TRBD1 (5 bases). V dropped 6 bases and J dropped 8 bases, with 17 bases sitting between them. The CDR3 has 14 amino acids. Germline V lookup: CDR1 MNHEY, CDR2 SVGAGI. This chain's CDR3 is CASRADRLLEPQHF. DNA for the CDR3: TGTGCCAGCAGGGCTGACAGACTCCTAGAGCCCCAGCATTTT.

There are a few counts of this clone. The J gene is TRBJ1-3, the V gene TRBV13, with D unclear. The CDR3 sequence is 15 residues long. CDR1 is PRHDT and CDR2 is FYEKMQ in the germline V gene (reference sequence). Trimming removed 0 bases from V and 4 bases from J, with 10 bases in between. CDR3 in DNA: TGTGCCAGCAGCTTAGGGATTTCGGGAGGAAACACCATATATTTT. It translates to CASSLGISGGNTIYF.

This chain links TRBV30 with TRBJ1-6; 7 nucleotides align to TRBD1. CDR3 length: 13 residues. Per the germline V gene, CDR1 is GTSNPN and CDR2 is SVGIG (reference sequence). The ends lost 2 bases at V and 11 bases at J; junction bases unmatched: 6. For the CDR3, the DNA is TGTGCCTGGAGTTCCTCCGGGACAGCACCCCTCCACTTT. This gives the protein CAWSSSGTAPLHF.

The V gene is TRBV6-4, the J gene TRBJ1-5; no reliable D call. V was pared by 2 bases and J by 0 bases, with 14 bases between. CDR1 and CDR2 (germline): MRHNA, SNTAGT. The CDR3 is 17 amino acids. The CDR3 sequence: CASSDLTGRYSNQPQHF. DNA for the CDR3: TGTGCCAGCAGTGACCTTACTGGGCGTTATAGCAATCAGCCCCAGCATTTT.

This clone was picked up a small number of times. The chain recombines TRBV6-5 with TRBJ2-7, with 7 bases matching TRBD1. The CDR3 is made up of 12 amino acids. The junction had 5 bases not matched to a gene; V was cut back by 6 bases and J by 6 bases. Germline CDR1 is MNHEY and CDR2 is SVGAGI. Written as DNA, the CDR3 is TGTGCCAGCAGCGACAGGGTAGGCGAGCAGTACGTC. Translating it yields CASSDRVGEQYV.